This entry concerns a single T cell receptor beta chain. Data came from immunoSEQ multiplex PCR; TCRdb stores just in-frame clones and leaves some out. The sample yields roughly 430,000 clones, 70% to 90% seen once. V trimming: 2 bases; J trimming: 3 bases; junction bases outside the gene matches: 4. The V gene's germline CDR1 is WNHNN and CDR2 SYGVQD (reference sequence). The CDR3 runs to 15 residues. These data originate in a study of blood T cell repertoires in COVID-19. The chain links TRBV10-1 to TRBJ1-5; TRBD1 aligns across 7 bases. The sequenced material came from PBMCs or T cells enriched from blood (not recorded which). The sequence derives from a woman in her thirties or forties with acute COVID-19. CDR3 sequence (DNA): TGCGCCAGCAGTGAGAAGGGGGCATCCAATCAGCCCCAGCATTTT. Its translation is CASSEKGASNQPQHF.